This is a list of T cell receptor beta chains from one sample in a study of blood T cell repertoires in COVID-19. The data were produced by immunoSEQ multiplex PCR, yet TCRdb's version contains in-frame clones alone and is incomplete. Of about 210,000 clones listed, 75% to 85% are singletons. Sequencing was carried out using PBMCs or T cells enriched from blood (not recorded which). These receptors all come from a young man with acute COVID-19. CDR3s include the opening cysteine and the closing phenylalanine or tryptophan. A D gene is named only where the DNA matches it firmly. Size tells how often a clone was seen (once, few, many) or the class of an expanded clone, and some rows leave it out.

d_call: .; v_call: TRBV24-1; clone_size: .; j_call: TRBJ1-1; cdr3_nt: TGTGCCACCAGCGGGGGAGAAAAGAACACTGAAGCTTTCTTT; cdr3_aa: CATSGGEKNTEAFF
d_call: .; v_call: TRBV3-1/TRBV3-2; clone_size: .; j_call: TRBJ1-1; cdr3_nt: TGTGCCAGCAGCCACCAACAGGGCGCTGAAGCTTTCTTT; cdr3_aa: CASSHQQGAEAFF
d_call: TRBD1; v_call: TRBV29-1; clone_size: .; j_call: TRBJ1-2; cdr3_nt: TGCAGCGTCCGACAGGGGGACGGCTATGGCTACACCTTC; cdr3_aa: CSVRQGDGYGYTF
d_call: .; v_call: TRBV7-9; clone_size: .; j_call: TRBJ1-3; cdr3_nt: TGTGCCAGCAGCCTGGCTTCGTCTTTGGGAAACACCATATATTTT; cdr3_aa: CASSLASSLGNTIYF
d_call: TRBD1; v_call: TRBV6-1; clone_size: .; j_call: TRBJ1-2; cdr3_nt: TGTGCCAGCAGTGAAGCCAGGCACAGGGGGCATAAGGGCTACACCTTC; cdr3_aa: CASSEARHRGHKGYTF
d_call: .; v_call: TRBV4-2; clone_size: once; j_call: TRBJ1-1; cdr3_nt: TGTGCCAGCAGCCAAGATGGGACTGGTCAAGAAGCTTTCTTT; cdr3_aa: CASSQDGTGQEAFF
d_call: TRBD1; v_call: TRBV7-9; clone_size: .; j_call: TRBJ1-1; cdr3_nt: TGTGCCAGCAGTCAGACAGGGGAAGCTTTCTTT; cdr3_aa: CASSQTGEAFF
d_call: .; v_call: TRBV6-1; clone_size: .; j_call: TRBJ2-7; cdr3_nt: TGTGCCAGCAGTGAACTGGGAACAGGGAGCTCCTACGAGCAGTACTTC; cdr3_aa: CASSELGTGSSYEQYF
d_call: TRBD1; v_call: TRBV11-2; clone_size: .; j_call: TRBJ1-1; cdr3_nt: TGTGCCAGCAGCGTGGGACAGGGGAACACTGAAGCTTTCTTT; cdr3_aa: CASSVGQGNTEAFF
d_call: .; v_call: TRBV6-5; clone_size: .; j_call: TRBJ1-1; cdr3_nt: TGTGCCAGCAGTTACTCGATCAGGGAGGGAGCTTTCTTT; cdr3_aa: CASSYSIREGAFF
d_call: TRBD2; v_call: TRBV6-4; clone_size: .; j_call: TRBJ2-3; cdr3_nt: TGTGCCAGCAGCATCCCCCTCTGGCGGGGGAGCACAGATACGCAGTATTTT; cdr3_aa: CASSIPLWRGSTDTQYF
d_call: TRBD1; v_call: TRBV6-5; clone_size: .; j_call: TRBJ1-5; cdr3_nt: TGTGCCAGCAGCACCGGGACAGGGTTTCGTCAGCCCCAGCATTTT; cdr3_aa: CASSTGTGFRQPQHF
d_call: TRBD1; v_call: TRBV25-1; clone_size: .; j_call: TRBJ1-2; cdr3_nt: TGTGCCAGCACCTCAGGGGGTAGTAACTATGGCTACACCTTC; cdr3_aa: CASTSGGSNYGYTF
d_call: .; v_call: TRBV7-3; clone_size: .; j_call: TRBJ2-2; cdr3_nt: TGTGCCAGCAGCTTAACGATGGCAGGGCACGGCGGGGAGCTGTTTTTT; cdr3_aa: CASSLTMAGHGGELFF
d_call: .; v_call: TRBV2; clone_size: .; j_call: TRBJ1-1; cdr3_nt: TGTGCCAGCAATTCCCTTGGGCGCACTGAAGCTTTCTTT; cdr3_aa: CASNSLGRTEAFF
d_call: TRBD1; v_call: TRBV5-1; clone_size: .; j_call: TRBJ2-7; cdr3_nt: TGCGCCAGCAGCTTGGGGACAGGGACTCCTTACGAGCAGTACTTC; cdr3_aa: CASSLGTGTPYEQYF
d_call: TRBD2; v_call: TRBV5-1; clone_size: once; j_call: TRBJ2-3; cdr3_nt: TGCGCCAGCAGCTTTACTAGCGGGGGGGATTTCACAGATACGCAGTATTTT; cdr3_aa: CASSFTSGGDFTDTQYF
d_call: .; v_call: TRBV10-1; clone_size: once; j_call: TRBJ2-1; cdr3_nt: TGCGCCAGCAGTGAGGACAGTTACAATGAGCAGTTCTTC; cdr3_aa: CASSEDSYNEQFF
d_call: TRBD2; v_call: TRBV7-9; clone_size: once; j_call: TRBJ2-1; cdr3_nt: TGTGCCAGCAGTCGAGCGGGGGGTTTAAACAATGAGCAGTTCTTC; cdr3_aa: CASSRAGGLNNEQFF
d_call: .; v_call: TRBV9; clone_size: .; j_call: TRBJ1-3; cdr3_nt: TGTGCCAGCAGCGTAGTCGGGGACACCATATATTTT; cdr3_aa: CASSVVGDTIYF
d_call: .; v_call: TRBV6-5; clone_size: .; j_call: TRBJ1-5; cdr3_nt: TGTGCCAGCAGAAGGGAGGGGAATCAGCCCCAGCATTTT; cdr3_aa: CASRREGNQPQHF
d_call: TRBD2; v_call: TRBV7-3; clone_size: once; j_call: TRBJ2-1; cdr3_nt: TGTGCCAGCAGCAGAACCCTAGCGGGGGTTAGCAATGAGCAGTTCTTC; cdr3_aa: CASSRTLAGVSNEQFF